One and the same sample provided the 8 T cell receptor beta chains below, sequenced in a study of read filtering for tumor transcriptome and immune sequencing. This library used roughly 400 ng RNA and molecular barcoded adaptors spanning alpha/delta and beta/gamma chains. TCRdb reanalysed the reads using MiXCR and keeps one entry per CDR3 protein. The profile shows approximately 50,000 distinct CDR3 sequences, 20% to 25% of them singletons. Sequenced: a population of CD138-negative cells sorted from bone marrow. Receptors were obtained from a donor over 35 with multiple myeloma.

This clonotype was detected ten times or more. The gene calls are TRBV7-9 and TRBJ1-5, with D unclear. The CDR3 loop spans 13 amino acids. V lost 4 bases and J 10 bases, leaving 14 bases between the germline ends. Germline values: CDR1 SEHNR, CDR2 FQNEAQ (reference sequence). This chain's CDR3 is CASSSDGLTPQHF. CDR3 nucleotides: TGTGCCAGCAGCTCAGACGGGTTGACTCCCCAGCATTTT.

Comment on this clonotype: At one end, the junction sequence differs from germline, possibly due to a read error. The chain employs TRBV24-1 and TRBJ1-1, with a possible D match to TRBD1 (5 bases). Germline CDR1 reads KGHDR; CDR2 reads SFDVKD. The CDR3 has 13 amino acids. CDR3 in amino acids: CVTSEVGDTEAFF. The CDR3 DNA sequence: TGTGTCACCTCCGAAGTAGGGGACACTGAAGCTTTCTTT.

The sample holds many counts of this clonotype. V is TRBV7-9 and J is TRBJ2-1; D remains ambiguous. The CDR3 totals 13 residues. Germline CDR1 SEHNR, CDR2 FQNEAQ (reference sequence). V was shortened by 4 bases and J by 6 bases, with 10 bases between the two germline ends. The CDR3 sequence is CASSSKTINEQFF. In DNA, the CDR3 is TGTGCCAGCAGCTCCAAGACCATCAATGAGCAGTTCTTC.

On this clonotype itself: Since a much larger clone is just one base distant, this may be a read error. The chain joins TRBV7-9 to TRBJ2-7, with a weak D call TRBD2 (6 bases). Germline lookup yields CDR1 SEHNR and CDR2 FQNEAQ (reference sequence). V gave up 1 base and J gave up 1 base, with 23 bases separating them. The CDR3 totals 19 residues. CDR3: CASSLEGDSSRSGSYEQYF. CDR3 DNA: TGTGCCAGCAGCTTAGAAGGGGACTCTAGCAGGAGTGGATCCTACGAGCAGTACTTC.

This clonotype was observed many times. V is TRBV18 and J is TRBJ1-5; D not certain. Trimming stripped 5 bases from V and 5 bases from J, with 10 bases between. The length of the CDR3 is 13 residues. CDR1 is KGHSH and CDR2 is LQKENI in the germline V gene. CDR3 coding DNA: TGTGCCAGCTCAATAGGGTTAGATCAGCCCCAGCATTTT. The encoded protein is CASSIGLDQPQHF.

In its sample, this clonotype was seen many times. The chain is built from TRBV5-1 and TRBJ2-1; D unresolved. Trimming pared 1 base from V and 4 bases from J, leaving 9 bases between. There are 14 residues in the CDR3. CDR1 is SGHRS, CDR2 YFSETQ, per germline. In nucleotides, the CDR3 is TGCGCCAGCAGCTTGACAGTACTATACAATGAGCAGTTCTTC. Translation gives CASSLTVLYNEQFF.

This clonotype has only a few counts. The CDR3 region is CAWSAGRGPLSNQPQHF. CDR3 nucleotide sequence: TGTGCCTGGAGTGCGGGCAGGGGCCCTCTTAGCAATCAGCCCCAGCATTTT. The rearrangement links TRBV30 to TRBJ1-5; a possible D gene is TRBD1 (6 bases). From germline, CDR1 is GTSNPN and CDR2 SVGIG (reference sequence). The CDR3 consists of 17 residues. V was shortened by 1 base and J by 0 bases, with 16 bases between the two germline ends. Based on the CDR3 plus reference TRBV30 and TRBJ1-5, the full variable domain is SQTIHQWPATLVQPVGSPLSLECTVEGTSNPNLYWYRQAAGRGLQLLFYSVGIGQISSEVPQNLSASRPQDRQFILSSKKLLLSDSGFYLCAWSAGRGPLSNQPQHFGDGTRLSIL.

Of note for this clonotype: One end of the junction varies from germline; a read error may be responsible. The chain couples TRBV29-1 to TRBJ2-3; unclear D gene. The CDR3 totals 14 residues. The V gene's germline CDR1 is SQVTM and CDR2 ANQGSEA. CDR3 DNA sequence: TGCATCGTTGAAGAAATAGCAGGCACAGATACGCAGTATTTT. Translation: CIVEEIAGTDTQYF.